This T cell receptor beta chain was identified during a study of control samples from healthy donors and cancer patients. The method was immunoSEQ multiplex PCR; TCRdb's version includes in-frame clones alone and lacks a portion of them. The data show 140,000 or so clones, with just under 95% seen just once and over 12% held by the top ten. Sequencing input: PBMCs. The source is a man aged 55-75 years with colorectal cancer.

CDR3 amino acids: CASLNNREGNYGYTF. The CDR3 DNA reads TGTGCCAGCTTAAATAACAGGGAGGGCAACTATGGCTACACCTTC. The J gene is TRBJ1-2, the V gene TRBV18; tentative D call: TRBD1 (6 bases). This CDR3 region has 15 residues. The V gene lost 7 bases and the J gene lost 2 bases, with 17 bases spanning the gap. Germline V gives CDR1 KGHSH, CDR2 LQKENI.